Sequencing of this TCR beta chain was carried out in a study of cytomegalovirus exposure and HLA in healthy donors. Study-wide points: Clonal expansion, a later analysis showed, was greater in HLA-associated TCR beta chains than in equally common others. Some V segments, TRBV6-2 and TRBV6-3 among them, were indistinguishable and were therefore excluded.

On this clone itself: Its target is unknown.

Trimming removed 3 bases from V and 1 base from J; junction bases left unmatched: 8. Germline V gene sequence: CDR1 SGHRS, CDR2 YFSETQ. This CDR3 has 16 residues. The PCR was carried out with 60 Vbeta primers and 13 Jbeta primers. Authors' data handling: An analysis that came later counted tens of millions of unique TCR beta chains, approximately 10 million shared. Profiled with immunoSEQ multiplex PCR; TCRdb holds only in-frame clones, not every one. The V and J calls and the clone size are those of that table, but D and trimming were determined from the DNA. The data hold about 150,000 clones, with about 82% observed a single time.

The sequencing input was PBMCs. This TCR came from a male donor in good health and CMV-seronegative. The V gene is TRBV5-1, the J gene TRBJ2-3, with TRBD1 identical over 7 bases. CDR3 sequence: CASSSRQGVGTDTQYF. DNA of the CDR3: TGCGCCAGCAGCTCAAGACAGGGTGTCGGCACAGATACGCAGTATTTT. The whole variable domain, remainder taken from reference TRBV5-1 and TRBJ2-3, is KAGVTQTPRYLIKTRGQQVTLSCSPISGHRSVSWYQQTPGQGLQFLFEYFSETQRNKGNFPGRFSGRQFSNSRSEMNVSTLELGDSALYLCASSSRQGVGTDTQYFGPGTRLTVL.